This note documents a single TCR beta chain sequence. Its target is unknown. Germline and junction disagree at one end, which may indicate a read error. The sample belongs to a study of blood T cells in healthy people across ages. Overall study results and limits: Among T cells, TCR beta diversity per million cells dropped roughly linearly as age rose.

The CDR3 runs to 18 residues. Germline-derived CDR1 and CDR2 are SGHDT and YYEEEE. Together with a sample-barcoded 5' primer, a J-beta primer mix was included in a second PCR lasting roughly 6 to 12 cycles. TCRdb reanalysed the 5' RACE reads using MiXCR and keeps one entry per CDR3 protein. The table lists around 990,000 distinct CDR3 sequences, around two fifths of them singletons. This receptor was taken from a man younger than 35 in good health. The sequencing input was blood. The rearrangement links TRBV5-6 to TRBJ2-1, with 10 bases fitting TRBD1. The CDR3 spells CASSGGTGDNFFYNERFF. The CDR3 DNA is TGTGCCAGCAGTGGAGGGACAGGGGACAACTTCTTCTACAATGAGCGGTTCTTC. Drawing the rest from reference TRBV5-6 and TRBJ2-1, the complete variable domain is DAGVTQSPTHLIKTRGQQVTLRCSPKSGHDTVSWYQQALGQGPQFIFQYYEEEERQRGNFPDRFSGHQFPNYSSELNVNALLLGDSALYLCASSGGTGDNFFYNERFFGPGTRLTVL.